A single sample gave rise to the 27 T cell receptor beta chains below, sequenced in a study of shared clonotypes between healthy human individuals. TCRdb's table, derived via immunoSEQ multiplex PCR, lists solely in-frame clones and lacks some. The sample carries about 700,000 clones, approximately 74% recorded once. Sequencing was done on a sample of memory CD4+ T cells sorted from blood. The subset was: CD45RA-negative fraction. These receptors were taken from a woman aged 25 to 39 in good health.

The J gene is TRBJ1-5, the V gene TRBV18, with D unclear. CDR1 is KGHSH and CDR2 is LQKENI in the germline V gene. The CDR3 length is 16 residues. V dropped 3 bases and J dropped 2 bases, with 14 bases sitting between them. The CDR3 DNA sequence: TGTGCCAGCTCACCTACGGCGACGAGGGGCAATCAGCCCCAGCATTTT. Its translation: CASSPTATRGNQPQHF.

J is TRBJ2-1 and V is TRBV5-4; D uncertain. The V and J ends lost 4 bases and 10 bases respectively, with 18 bases between them. This CDR3 is built from 14 residues. Germline V gene sequence: CDR1 SGHNT, CDR2 YYREEE (reference sequence). This CDR3 reads CASSTPGNRREQFF. For the CDR3, the DNA is TGTGCCAGCAGCACCCCTGGGAACAGACGGGAGCAGTTCTTC.

This clone has only a few counts. Here the CDR3 DNA reads TGTGCCAGCAGCTTATCACGCGGGGGAGATACGCAGTATTTT. Translated: CASSLSRGGDTQYF. V is TRBV7-2 and J is TRBJ2-3; 7 positions agree with TRBD2. The CDR3 has 14 amino acids. Germline values: CDR1 SGHTA, CDR2 FQGNSA. The V and J ends lost 2 bases and 5 bases, in that order; junction bases with no gene match: 4.

J is TRBJ1-2 and V is TRBV5-1; no reliable D call. The V and J ends lost 4 bases and 4 bases respectively, with 20 bases between them. CDR1 is SGHRS, CDR2 YFSETQ, per germline. The CDR3 totals 16 residues. CDR3 DNA: TGCGCCAGCAGCCTACTTGGAGTACAGACCCCCTATGGCTACACCTTC. It yields the protein CASSLLGVQTPYGYTF.

Comment on this clone: Different DNA sequences within this sample yield the same CDR3. The chain links TRBV28 to TRBJ2-1; perhaps TRBD1 as D (6 bases). The CDR3 loop spans 13 amino acids. Trimming shortened V by 6 bases and J by 5 bases, and 11 bases separated the two germline ends. The germline gives CDR1 MDHEN, CDR2 SYDVKM. The CDR3 DNA follows: TGTGCCAGCAGGCTGGACAGAAACAATGAGCAGTTCTTC. It translates to CASRLDRNNEQFF.

V and J are TRBV18 and TRBJ1-1, with D perhaps TRBD1 (5 bases). Germline V gene lookup returns CDR1 KGHSH and CDR2 LQKENI. The germline V and J ends were trimmed by 5 bases and 8 bases, with 15 bases remaining between them. This CDR3 is 13 amino acids long. CDR3 sequence (DNA): TGTGCCAGCTCAATCCGGGACCAGCGAGAAGCTTTCTTT. Protein: CASSIRDQREAFF.

This CDR3 is CASSKGLGSGDAYEQYF. The CDR3 nucleotides are TGTGCCAGCAGCAAAGGCCTGGGGAGCGGGGACGCCTACGAGCAGTACTTC. The genes are TRBV21-1 and TRBJ2-7; no check of the table's D call, TRBD2, against the DNA was made. TRBV21-1 is assigned pseudogene status. This CDR3 is built from 17 residues.

The chain joins TRBV28 to TRBJ2-1, with D maybe TRBD1 (5 bases). CDR3 length: 15 residues. Trimming removed 5 bases from V and 5 bases from J, with 16 bases in between. From germline, CDR1 is MDHEN and CDR2 SYDVKM. The CDR3 loop reads CASSPPRDSNNEQFF. CDR3 sequence (DNA): TGTGCCAGCAGTCCTCCCCGCGACAGTAACAATGAGCAGTTCTTC.

The chain employs TRBV5-1 and TRBJ2-7, with D possibly being TRBD2 (5 bases). Germline V gene sequence: CDR1 SGHRS, CDR2 YFSETQ. The CDR3 is 14 amino acids. The ends were cut back, 5 bases at V and 5 bases at J, with 17 bases in the middle. The CDR3 bases are TGCGCCAGCAGGGGGAGCCGGTCAAACGACGAGCAGTACTTC. This gives the protein CASRGSRSNDEQYF.

V gene TRBV30 combines with J gene TRBJ2-7, with 8 bases lining up with TRBD1. Germline CDR1 reads GTSNPN; CDR2 reads SVGIG (reference sequence). Losses at the gene ends were 7 bases for V and 4 bases for J; bases not matched to a gene: 9. CDR3 length: 13 residues. The CDR3 protein is CAFDGQGHYEQYF. The CDR3 DNA sequence: TGTGCCTTTGACGGACAGGGCCATTACGAGCAGTACTTC.

The rearrangement links TRBV5-6 to TRBJ1-2; the match to TRBD1 covers 8 bases. J lost 2 bases, V lost 2 bases, and 2 bases had no gene match. Germline loops: CDR1 SGHDT, CDR2 YYEEEE. This CDR3 has 14 residues. This CDR3 reads CASSFDRGNYGYTF. CDR3 coding DNA: TGTGCCAGCAGCTTTGACAGGGGAAACTATGGCTACACCTTC.

About this clone itself: The sample has other DNA sequences that encode this CDR3 too. The rearrangement links TRBV2 to TRBJ2-7, with TRBD1 matching 7 bases. J gave up 0 bases and V 5 bases, and 1 base lay outside the gene matches. The CDR3 consists of 13 residues. Germline CDR1 reads SNHLY; CDR2 reads FYNNEI. The CDR3 DNA sequence: TGTGCCAGCAGTCGGGACAGCTCCTACGAGCAGTACTTC. This gives the protein CASSRDSSYEQYF.

This chain joins TRBV5-5 and TRBJ1-4; unclear D gene. The germline CDR1 and CDR2 sequences are SGHKS and YYEKEE (reference sequence). V dropped 1 base and J dropped 0 bases, with 4 bases sitting between them. This CDR3 has 14 amino acids. CDR3 region: CASSLSSTNEKLFF. CDR3 DNA sequence: TGTGCCAGCAGCTTGAGTTCAACTAATGAAAAACTGTTTTTT.

This clone appeared a few times. The chain joins TRBV27 to TRBJ2-3; the D gene is possibly TRBD2 (6 bases). Trimming took 3 bases from V and 5 from J, leaving 15 bases between them. Germline-derived CDR1 and CDR2 are MNHEY and SMNVEV (reference sequence). The CDR3 loop spans 15 amino acids. The CDR3 sequence is CASSFRRERRDTQYF. CDR3 in DNA: TGTGCCAGCAGTTTTCGTCGGGAGAGGAGAGATACGCAGTATTTT.

This clone was picked up many times. This chain's CDR3 is CASSFRHLVGEQYF. In nucleotides, the CDR3 is TGTGCCAGCAGTTTCCGGCATCTCGTAGGCGAGCAGTACTTC. The chain recombines TRBV6-5 with TRBJ2-7; no firm D call. With 4 bases removed from V and 6 bases from J, the gap between germline ends came to 16 bases. Germline V gene data show CDR1 as MNHEY and CDR2 as SVGAGI. The CDR3 is made up of 14 amino acids.

This sequence joins TRBV5-1 and TRBJ1-2, with a possible D match to TRBD1 (5 bases). CDR1 is SGHRS, CDR2 YFSETQ, per germline. This CDR3 contains 12 residues. The V and J ends lost 6 bases and 7 bases respectively, with 13 bases between them. The CDR3 is CASTTQGTGYTF. The CDR3 nucleotides read TGCGCCAGCACCACCCAAGGGACTGGCTACACCTTC.

This clone was picked up one time. J is TRBJ2-3 and V is TRBV19; D may be TRBD2 (6 bases). The CDR3 loop spans 16 amino acids. CDR1 is LNHDA and CDR2 is SQIVND in the germline V gene (reference sequence). The V and J ends lost 3 bases and 2 bases respectively, with 15 bases between them. CDR3 nucleotide sequence: TGTGCCAGTAGTATTGCCGGGACTCTCCTCACAGATACGCAGTATTTT. Protein product: CASSIAGTLLTDTQYF.

The V gene is TRBV10-3, the J gene TRBJ2-1, with 7 bases identical to TRBD2. CDR3 length: 15 amino acids. Germline V gene lookup returns CDR1 ENHRY and CDR2 SYGVKD. V gave up 6 bases and J gave up 4 bases; unmatched junction bases: 9. DNA of the CDR3: TGTGCCATCAGGGCCGGCGGGAGTTTGTACAATGAGCAGTTCTTC. Translating it yields CAIRAGGSLYNEQFF.

The V and J genes are TRBV28 and TRBJ1-2; D is uncertain. Trimming took off 8 bases at V and 2 bases at J, with 18 bases between the two ends. CDR1 and CDR2 (germline): MDHEN, SYDVKM. CDR3 length: 15 amino acids. CDR3 coding DNA: TGTGCCAGCGGCCATATCGCCCGGGGAAACTATGGCTACACCTTC. Protein product: CASGHIARGNYGYTF.

Here the CDR3 DNA reads TGTGCCAGCAACCTCTCATATGGCAATCAGCCCCAGCATTTT. This codes for CASNLSYGNQPQHF. The V and J genes are TRBV6-1 and TRBJ1-5, with D uncertain. Per germline, CDR1 MNHNS and CDR2 SASEGT. V lost 7 bases, J lost 2 bases, and 12 bases lay in between. CDR3 length: 14 amino acids.

The chain is built from TRBV6-5 and TRBJ2-7, with 13 bases fitting TRBD2. CDR3 length equals 13 residues. V gave up 6 bases and J gave up 11 bases; unmatched junction bases: 7. CDR1 and CDR2 (germline): MNHEY, SVGAGI. The CDR3 spells CASSRGLAGKEYF. CDR3 coding DNA: TGTGCCAGCAGCCGGGGACTAGCGGGAAAGGAGTACTTC.

The rearrangement uses TRBV28 and TRBJ1-1; 7 nucleotides line up with TRBD1. Germline assignment: CDR1 MDHEN and CDR2 SYDVKM. J was trimmed by 10 bases and V by 7 bases; bases with no gene match: 18. The CDR3 totals 15 residues. The CDR3 coding sequence is TGTGCCAGCACCCCCTTCCAAAGACAGGGCCCGGGAGCTTTCTTT. Protein: CASTPFQRQGPGAFF.

The chain employs TRBV19 and TRBJ1-1; maybe TRBD1 (5 bases). Germline CDR1 LNHDA, CDR2 SQIVND (reference sequence). V lost 7 bases, J lost 1 base, and 13 bases lay in between. The length of the CDR3 is 14 residues. The DNA for the CDR3 is TGTGCCAGTATCGACCAGGGTAAGAACACTGAAGCTTTCTTT. Translating gives CASIDQGKNTEAFF.

V and J are TRBV5-1 and TRBJ1-1; unclear D gene. V gave up 4 bases and J gave up 0 bases, with 7 bases separating them. Germline CDR1 SGHRS, CDR2 YFSETQ. CDR3 length: 13 residues. The DNA of the CDR3 is TGCGCCAGCAGCCTCACAATGAACACTGAAGCTTTCTTT. Encoded protein: CASSLTMNTEAFF.

The CDR3 DNA is TGTGCCACCAGCCGACTAGCGGGAGGCGGCTACGAGCAGTACTTC. Its protein product is CATSRLAGGGYEQYF. V usage is TRBV15 and J usage is TRBJ2-7, with 13 bases aligning to TRBD2. J lost 3 bases, V lost 5 bases, and 4 bases had no gene match. The germline CDR1 and CDR2 sequences are LNHNV and YYDKDF (reference sequence). The CDR3 runs 15 residues. Full variable domain (missing parts from reference TRBV15 and TRBJ2-7): DAMVIQNPRYQVTQFGKPVTLSCSQTLNHNVMYWYQQKSSQAPKLLFHYYDKDFNNEADTPDNFQSRRPNTSFCFLDIRSPGLGDTAMYLCATSRLAGGGYEQYFGPGTRLTVT.

J is TRBJ2-4 and V is TRBV7-2; 9 positions match TRBD1. The J segment lost 8 bases and the V segment lost 5 bases, leaving 13 bases of the junction unmatched. The length of the CDR3 is 16 residues. Germline V gene sequence: CDR1 SGHTA, CDR2 FQGNSA. The CDR3 nucleotides read TGTGCCAGCAGCAAGTACAGGGGGCAAGACCGGGACATTCAGTACTTC. It encodes CASSKYRGQDRDIQYF.

This rearrangement joins TRBV7-3 to TRBJ2-1; 9 bases match TRBD1. J was trimmed by 2 bases and V by 5 bases; bases with no gene match: 4. The germline gives CDR1 SGHTA, CDR2 FQGTGA. The CDR3 totals 15 residues. CDR3 bases: TGTGCCAGCAGCCCGGACAGGGGTGCCTACAATGAGCAGTTCTTC. Encoded protein: CASSPDRGAYNEQFF.